A selection of T cell receptor beta chains follows, all from one sample in a study of T cell changes during pregnancy in multiple sclerosis. The repertoire was sequenced with immunoSEQ multiplex PCR; TCRdb's copy has only in-frame clones and lacks some. The table shows tens of thousands of clones, with more than 75% occurring only once. This material consisted of CD8+ T cells from peripheral blood mononuclear cells, taken after pregnancy. Receptor source: a female donor in good health, enrolled as a control in a pregnancy study. Each CDR3 is given with its conserved first and last residue.

j_call v_call cdr3_aa
TRBJ1-6 TRBV4-3 CASSQDRATGTLNSPLHF
TRBJ1-1 TRBV19 CASSQAGAVTEAFF
TRBJ2-7 TRBV25-1 CASSELPGYEQYF
TRBJ2-7 TRBV4-3 CASSQDFGDSGGEQYF
TRBJ1-5 TRBV5-8 CASSPEGDVVGPQHF
TRBJ2-2 TRBV7-9 CASSSPGQGTGELFF
TRBJ1-1 TRBV13 CASSYGTVNTEAFF
TRBJ2-2 TRBV7-9 CASSFFNTGELFF
TRBJ1-5 TRBV9 CASSAGSNQPQHF
NA TRBV30 CAWNRGRFPHEQYF
TRBJ2-2 TRBV7-7 CASSLAAGRNTGELFF
TRBJ1-6 TRBV5-4 CASSFYRAADSPLHF
TRBJ2-1 TRBV9 CASSVSGAGNEQFF
TRBJ1-2 TRBV30 CAWRREDSTYGYTF
TRBJ2-7 TRBV4-2 CASSQEGQGAGHYEQYF
TRBJ1-3 TRBV7-2 CASSEQAFSGNTIYF
TRBJ1-4 TRBV27 CASSPQATNEKLFF
TRBJ2-7 TRBV27 CASSFGTGHYEQYF
TRBJ2-1 TRBV5-1 CASSLEGGYNEQFF
TRBJ2-3 TRBV27 CASRKGTADTQYF
TRBJ2-3 TRBV4-3 CASSQDLTSGGADTQYF
TRBJ2-2 TRBV7-2 CASSRRGSAGELFF
TRBJ2-7 TRBV4-3 CASSLLEGDEQYF
TRBJ1-2 TRBV10-3 CAISESGTGGSRGYTF
TRBJ2-2 TRBV6-4 CASSKGQDGTGELFF
TRBJ2-2 TRBV4-3 CASSDRTYTGELFF
TRBJ2-5 TRBV4-3 CASSPAGISETQYF
TRBJ1-4 TRBV19 CASTFTWGQSEKLFF
TRBJ2-5 TRBV4-3 CASSRVAGGEAQETQYF
TRBJ2-2 TRBV5-6 CASSLTLTGYTGELFF
TRBJ2-7 TRBV9 CASSRDTDEQYF
TRBJ2-7 TRBV7-3 CASSRGQGSNEQYF
TRBJ1-6 TRBV15 CATSRAGVDSPLHF
TRBJ2-3 TRBV27 CASSSRGPGDTQYF
TRBJ1-6 TRBV27 CASSSHYNSPLHF
TRBJ2-5 TRBV6-1 CASSETPGQGRETQYF
TRBJ1-2 TRBV4-3 CASSQDKGPHYGYTF
TRBJ2-1 TRBV7-9 CASSARQFVEQFF
TRBJ2-2 TRBV6-5 CASSYSTGGPGELFF
TRBJ2-1 TRBV9 CASSVATGNEQFF
TRBJ2-7 TRBV27 CASSFLGEMSEQYF
TRBJ2-1 TRBV30 CAWSDLAGYNEQFF
TRBJ1-1 TRBV30 CAWSVGTVNTEAFF
TRBJ1-5 TRBV27 CASGGANQPQHF
TRBJ2-4 TRBV28 CASSSARTSRSIQYF
TRBJ2-5 TRBV2 CASSEPSGETQYF
TRBJ2-3 TRBV4-3 CASSPSGQDTDTQYF
TRBJ2-7 TRBV30 CAWSVLEGSYEQYF
TRBJ2-2 TRBV15 CATSLEGTNTGELFF
TRBJ2-5 TRBV6-1 CASSDGGGGAETQYF
TRBJ2-5 TRBV11-2 CASSPFYEAETQYF
TRBJ2-3 TRBV9 CASMQADSSTDTQYF
TRBJ1-2 TRBV4-3 CASSQDRFYGYTF
TRBJ2-3 TRBV7-9 CASPDSAGDTQYF
TRBJ1-6 TRBV19 CASSMDRAYNSPLHF